This T cell receptor (beta chain) was recovered during a study of regulatory T cells in long-lasting Graves disease. In regard to this clonotype: Its matching antigen is unknown.

General observations from the study: Patients whose Graves' disease persisted exhibited lower TCR diversity than those newly diagnosed.

Time point denoted: persistent/refractory GD, antithyroid drugs over 5 years with positive TRAb. Scientists built the TCR library using RNA that was extracted from PBMCs. Combining iRepertoire HTBI primers with Arm-PCR of CDR3 regions, the authors built TCR beta libraries. Via MiXCR, TCRdb re-called the multiplex PCR reads, giving one row per CDR3 protein. The data contain some 330,000 distinct CDR3 sequences, 20% to 25% of them seen just once; the ten biggest clones take up around 30%. CDR1 and CDR2 from the germline V gene are SGHAT and FQDESV (reference sequence). The V segment lost 3 bases and the J segment 5 bases; nucleotides outside the gene matches: 8. This CDR3 spans 17 amino acids.

The chain uses TRBV11-1 and TRBJ2-6; 9 bases align to TRBD1. This TCR was sampled from a woman aged 40 to 50 with Graves disease. The specimen was peripheral blood mononuclear cells (PBMCs), collected when the disease was refractory, from a patient treated with antithyroid drugs. The CDR3: CASSLGQGHGRANVLTF. The CDR3, as DNA: TGTGCCAGCAGCTTGGGACAGGGTCACGGGCGGGCCAACGTCCTGACTTTC.